The T cell receptor beta chain described here comes from a study of T cell repertoires in cytomegalovirus infection. Overall study: Public TCR beta signature analysis indicated the presence of both CMV infection and matching HLA type. Broader study findings: HLA-C-restricted CMV clonotypes gave the most frequent clonotype in two of eight donors. Cumulated frequencies of public TCR beta families served to identify carriers of CMV plus the relevant HLA.

The CDR3 runs to 17 residues. Germline CDR1 and CDR2: MNHEY and SMNVEV (reference sequence). V gave up 1 base and J gave up 4 bases, with 19 bases separating them. Regarding this clonotype: Its antigen is unidentified.

TCRdb fed the reads into MiXCR, producing one record per CDR3 protein. The sample gives about 250,000 distinct CDR3 sequences, approximately 17% of which show up once; about 45% is in the top ten. The chain couples TRBV27 to TRBJ1-1; a weak D match, TRBD1 (5 bases). The source of this sequence is a human donor in good health (CMV status not recorded). Some clones in this sample may be carry-over from other donors' samples. Sequences were obtained from CD8+ T cells from PBMCs. The CDR3 sequence is CASSLWGEGSMGTEAFF. DNA for the CDR3: TGTGCCAGCAGTTTATGGGGGGAAGGGAGTATGGGCACTGAAGCTTTCTTT.